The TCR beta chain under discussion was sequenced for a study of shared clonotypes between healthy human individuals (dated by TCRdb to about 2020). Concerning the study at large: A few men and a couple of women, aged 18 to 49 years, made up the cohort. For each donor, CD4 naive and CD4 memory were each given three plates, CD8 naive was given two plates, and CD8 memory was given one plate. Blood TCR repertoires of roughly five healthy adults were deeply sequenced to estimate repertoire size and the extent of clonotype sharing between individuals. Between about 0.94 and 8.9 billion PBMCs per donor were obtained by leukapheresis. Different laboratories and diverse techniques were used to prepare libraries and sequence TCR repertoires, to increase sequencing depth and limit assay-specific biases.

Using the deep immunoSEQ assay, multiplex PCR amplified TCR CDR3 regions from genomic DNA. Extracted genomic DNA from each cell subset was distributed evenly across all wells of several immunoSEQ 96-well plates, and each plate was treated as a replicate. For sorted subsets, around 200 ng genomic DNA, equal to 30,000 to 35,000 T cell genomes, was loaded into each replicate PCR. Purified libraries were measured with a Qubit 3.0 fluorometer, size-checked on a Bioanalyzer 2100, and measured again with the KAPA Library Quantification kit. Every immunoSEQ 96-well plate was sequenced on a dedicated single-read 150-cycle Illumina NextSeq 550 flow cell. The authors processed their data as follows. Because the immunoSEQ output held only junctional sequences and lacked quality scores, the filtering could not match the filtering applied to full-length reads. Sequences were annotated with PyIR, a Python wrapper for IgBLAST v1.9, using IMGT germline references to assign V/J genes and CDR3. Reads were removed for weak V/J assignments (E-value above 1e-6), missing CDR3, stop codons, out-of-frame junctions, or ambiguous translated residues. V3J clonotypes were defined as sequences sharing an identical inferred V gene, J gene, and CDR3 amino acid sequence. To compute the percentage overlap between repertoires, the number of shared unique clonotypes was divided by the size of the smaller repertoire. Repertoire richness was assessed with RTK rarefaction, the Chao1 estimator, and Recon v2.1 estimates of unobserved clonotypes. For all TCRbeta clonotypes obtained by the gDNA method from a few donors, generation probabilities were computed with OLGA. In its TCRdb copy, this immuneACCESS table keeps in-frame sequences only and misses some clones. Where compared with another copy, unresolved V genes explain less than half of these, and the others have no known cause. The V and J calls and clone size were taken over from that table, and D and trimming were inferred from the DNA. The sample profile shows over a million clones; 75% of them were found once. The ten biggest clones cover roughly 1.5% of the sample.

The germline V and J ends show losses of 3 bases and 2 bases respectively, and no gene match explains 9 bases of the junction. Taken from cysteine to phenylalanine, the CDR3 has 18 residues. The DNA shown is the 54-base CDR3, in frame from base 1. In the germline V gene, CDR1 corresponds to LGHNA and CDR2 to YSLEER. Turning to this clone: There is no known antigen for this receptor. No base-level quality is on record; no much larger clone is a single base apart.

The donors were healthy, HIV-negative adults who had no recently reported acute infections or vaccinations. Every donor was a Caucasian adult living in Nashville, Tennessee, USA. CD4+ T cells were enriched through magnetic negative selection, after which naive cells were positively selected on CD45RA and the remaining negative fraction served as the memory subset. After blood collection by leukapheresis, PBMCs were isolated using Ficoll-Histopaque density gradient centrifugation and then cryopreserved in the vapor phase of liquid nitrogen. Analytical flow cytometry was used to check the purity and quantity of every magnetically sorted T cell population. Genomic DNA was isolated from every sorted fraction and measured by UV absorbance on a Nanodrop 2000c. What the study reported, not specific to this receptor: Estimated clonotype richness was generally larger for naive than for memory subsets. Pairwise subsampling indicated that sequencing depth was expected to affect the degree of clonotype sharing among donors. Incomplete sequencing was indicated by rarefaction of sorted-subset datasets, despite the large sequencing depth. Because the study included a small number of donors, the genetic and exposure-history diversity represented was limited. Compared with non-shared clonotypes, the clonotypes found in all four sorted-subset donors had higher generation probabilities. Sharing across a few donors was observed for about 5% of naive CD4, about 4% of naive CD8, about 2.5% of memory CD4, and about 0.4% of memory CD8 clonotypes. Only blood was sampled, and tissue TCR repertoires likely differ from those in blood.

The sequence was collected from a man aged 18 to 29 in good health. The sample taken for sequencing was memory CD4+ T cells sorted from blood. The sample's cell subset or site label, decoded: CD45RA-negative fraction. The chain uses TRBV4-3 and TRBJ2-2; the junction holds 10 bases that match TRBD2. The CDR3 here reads CASSQERTSGANTGELFF. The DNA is TGCGCCAGCAGCCAGGAAAGGACTAGCGGAGCCAACACCGGGGAGCTGTTTTTT.